A single sample is the source of the 24 T cell receptor beta chains below, sequenced in a study of T cell changes during pregnancy in multiple sclerosis. This table comes from immunoSEQ multiplex PCR, and its TCRdb copy is limited to in-frame clones, with some not included. The sample yields 45,000 to 55,000 clones, around 92% seen once. Sample: CD4+ T cells from peripheral blood mononuclear cells, taken after pregnancy. The receptors were sampled from a female donor in good health, enrolled as a control in a pregnancy study.

J is TRBJ2-7 and V is TRBV10-3, with D maybe TRBD1 (5 bases). The germline gives CDR1 ENHRY, CDR2 SYGVKD. This CDR3 has 13 amino acids. Trimming removed 3 bases at V and 2 bases at J, with 8 bases between. The CDR3 DNA is TGTGCCATCAGTGAACGACAGCCCTACGAGCAGTACTTC. The encoded protein is CAISERQPYEQYF.

This clone was seen a single time. The gene calls are TRBV7-2 and TRBJ2-1; 9 positions agree with TRBD2. Germline CDR1 SGHTA, CDR2 FQGNSA. The ends lost 8 bases at V and 12 bases at J; junction bases unmatched: 14. The CDR3 is 14 amino acids. As DNA, the CDR3 is TGTGCCAGCGGTCCGGGGGTAGCGGGGGTGGGGCAGTTCTTC. Its protein product is CASGPGVAGVGQFF.

The chain combines TRBV6-5 with TRBJ2-5, with D perhaps TRBD2 (6 bases). The CDR3 spans 13 residues. The ends were cut back, 4 bases at V and 5 bases at J, with 11 bases in the middle. Germline V lookup: CDR1 MNHEY, CDR2 SVGAGI. The CDR3 DNA follows: TGTGCCAGCAGTTTACGTCGGGGGGAGACCCAGTACTTC. Translating gives CASSLRRGETQYF.

A remark on this clone: One end of the junction varies from germline; a read error may be responsible. The genes are TRBV20-1 and TRBJ2-7; weak D call: TRBD2 (5 bases). The CDR3 is made up of 11 amino acids. Germline values: CDR1 DFQATT, CDR2 SNEGSKA (reference sequence). The CDR3 here is CSTRRAREQYF. DNA of the CDR3: TGCAGTACTAGGCGCGCGCGTGAGCAGTACTTC.

The chain is built from TRBV19 and TRBJ2-7; TRBD2 aligns across 9 bases. Germline loops: CDR1 LNHDA, CDR2 SQIVND (reference sequence). V lost 4 bases to trimming and J lost 5 bases; unmatched junction nucleotides: 6. The CDR3 spans 14 residues. The DNA for the CDR3 is TGTGCCAGTAGTAGCGGGGGGGCACCCGACGAGCAGTACTTC. As protein: CASSSGGAPDEQYF.

V usage is TRBV5-4 and J usage is TRBJ2-3; 15 bases map to TRBD2. The germline V gene encodes CDR1 SGHNT and CDR2 YYREEE (reference sequence). The length of the CDR3 is 18 residues. Losses at the gene ends were 4 bases for V and 4 bases for J; bases not matched to a gene: 10. CDR3 nucleotide sequence: TGTGCCAGCAGCAGAGGGACTAGCGGGGGGTATTATCCAGATACGCAGTATTTT. As protein: CASSRGTSGGYYPDTQYF.

This clone has only one observation. The CDR3 sequence: CAKSKAFF. The CDR3 DNA sequence: TGTGCCAAGTCTAAAGCTTTCTTT. This chain uses TRBV5-6 with TRBJ1-1; D is uncertain. V was cut by 9 bases and J by 9 bases, with 6 bases left in between. Germline CDR1 and CDR2: SGHDT and YYEEEE. CDR3 size: 8 residues.

The rearrangement uses TRBV12-2 and TRBJ1-2; the D call in the table, TRBD1, was not verified against the DNA. TRBV12-2 is a listed pseudogene. CDR3 length equals 15 residues. The CDR3: CASRPSSRQGDGYTF. CDR3 in DNA: TGTGCAAGTCGCCCTTCCTCTCGACAGGGGGACGGCTACACCTTC.

The chain couples TRBV7-2 to TRBJ2-7; D unresolved. CDR3 length equals 15 residues. The germline V gene has CDR1 SGHTA and CDR2 FQGNSA. The V end was cut by 0 bases, the J end by 3 bases, with 12 bases between. Here the CDR3 reads CASSLATAFRYEQYF. The CDR3 bases are TGTGCCAGCAGCTTAGCCACAGCATTTCGCTACGAGCAGTACTTC.

This clone was recorded a few times. The V and J genes are TRBV18 and TRBJ1-5; 7 bases agree with TRBD1. The germline V gene has CDR1 KGHSH and CDR2 LQKENI. This CDR3 has 15 residues. V lost 4 bases and J lost 1; bases outside the gene matches: 4. CDR3 loop: CASSRSTGSNQPQHF. The CDR3 DNA sequence: TGTGCCAGCTCACGGTCGACAGGGAGCAATCAGCCCCAGCATTTT.

The chain links TRBV7-9 to TRBJ2-5; D gene uncertain. This CDR3 comprises 14 residues. V lost 3 bases and J 2 bases, leaving 10 bases between the germline ends. Germline-derived CDR1 and CDR2 are SEHNR and FQNEAQ (reference sequence). The chain's CDR3 is CASSFFSAQETQYF. CDR3 nucleotides: TGTGCCAGCAGCTTTTTCTCCGCGCAAGAGACCCAGTACTTC.

This chain links TRBV2 with TRBJ2-1; TRBD2 agrees at 9 bases. With V trimmed by 4 bases and J by 9 bases, 10 bases remained unmatched. There are 15 residues in the CDR3. Germline CDR1 SNHLY, CDR2 FYNNEI. CDR3 DNA sequence: TGTGCCAGCAGTGCGTCGGGACTAGCCAATTCTGAGCAGTTCTTC. Its protein product is CASSASGLANSEQFF. The variable domain in full, completed from reference TRBV2 and TRBJ2-1, reads EPEVTQTPSHQVTQMGQEVILRCVPISNHLYFYWYRQILGQKVEFLVSFYNNEISEKSEIFDDQFSVERPDGSNFTLKIRSTKLEDSAMYFCASSASGLANSEQFFGPGTRLTVL.

This rearrangement joins TRBV6-5 to TRBJ2-3; the D gene is possibly TRBD2 (6 bases). V was cut by 6 bases and J by 2 bases, with 15 bases left in between. The CDR3 length is 15 residues. Germline assignment: CDR1 MNHEY and CDR2 SVGAGI. CDR3 coding DNA: TGTGCCAGCAGCTCGAGACTAGACAACACAGATACGCAGTATTTT. Residues: CASSSRLDNTDTQYF.

This sequence joins TRBV27 and TRBJ1-6; 9 nucleotides line up with TRBD1. This CDR3 contains 15 residues. V lost 5 bases to trimming and J lost 8 bases; unmatched junction nucleotides: 7. CDR1 MNHEY and CDR2 SMNVEV come from the germline V gene (reference sequence). The CDR3 coding sequence is TGTGCCAGCAGTCTATACAGGGGGCGGGATTCACCCCTCCACTTT. This gives the protein CASSLYRGRDSPLHF.

The chain carries TRBV5-1 and TRBJ2-2; no clear D gene. Trimming pared 1 base from V and 5 bases from J, leaving 6 bases between. Germline CDR1 SGHRS, CDR2 YFSETQ. This CDR3 contains 13 residues. In DNA form, the CDR3 reads TGCGCCAGCAGCTTGTACGAGACCGGGGAGCTGTTTTTT. Amino acid sequence: CASSLYETGELFF.

The rearrangement links TRBV5-1 to TRBJ1-1; possibly TRBD1 for D (6 bases). CDR3 size: 12 residues. V was clipped by 4 bases and J by 7 bases, with 11 bases between them. Germline values: CDR1 SGHRS, CDR2 YFSETQ. CDR3 bases: TGCGCCAGCAGCCAAGGACAGTATGAAGCTTTCTTT. The encoded protein is CASSQGQYEAFF. The full variable domain, with the rest looked up from reference TRBV5-1 and TRBJ1-1, is KAGVTQTPRYLIKTRGQQVTLSCSPISGHRSVSWYQQTPGQGLQFLFEYFSETQRNKGNFPGRFSGRQFSNSRSEMNVSTLELGDSALYLCASSQGQYEAFFGQGTRLTVV.

The V and J genes are TRBV18 and TRBJ2-4, with 7 bases lining up with TRBD1. Germline assignment: CDR1 KGHSH and CDR2 LQKENI. The V gene end was trimmed by 4 bases and the J gene end by 5 bases; junction bases not matched to a gene: 8. The CDR3 totals 15 residues. As DNA, the CDR3 is TGTGCCAGCTCACTCCCCCAGGGGGTGGAAAACATTCAGTACTTC. Its translation is CASSLPQGVENIQYF.

The gene calls are TRBV27 and TRBJ1-4, with 10 positions matching TRBD1. In germline, CDR1 is MNHEY, CDR2 SMNVEV (reference sequence). The CDR3 has 20 residues. V shed 4 bases, J shed 2 bases, and the junction held 16 bases outside the gene matches. The CDR3 bases are TGTGCCAGCAGTTCAAAACCGGGACAGGGGAGGGTCAGGACTAATGAAAAACTGTTTTTT. Its protein is CASSSKPGQGRVRTNEKLFF.

The DNA of the CDR3 is TGTGCCAGCTCCCCCGCACAGGGTCCCTTTTATGGCTACACCTTC. It codes for CASSPAQGPFYGYTF. V gene TRBV18 combines with J gene TRBJ1-2, with D tentatively TRBD1 (6 bases). This CDR3 contains 15 residues. V was trimmed by 6 bases and J by 5 bases, leaving 19 bases between them. The germline gives CDR1 KGHSH, CDR2 LQKENI.

The chain uses TRBV12-1 and TRBJ2-5; the table's D call of TRBD2 was not tested on the DNA. TRBV12-1 is described as a pseudogene. CDR3 length: 16 residues. CDR3 coding DNA: TGTGCCAGCAGCTTTGGAGGGGGGGGCCATCGGAAGACCCAGTACTTC. It translates to CASSFGGGGHRKTQYF.

This chain uses TRBV2 with TRBJ2-6; 9 nucleotides line up with TRBD1. The trim removed 10 bases at V and 2 bases at J, leaving 12 bases unmatched. Germline-derived CDR1 and CDR2 are SNHLY and FYNNEI. The CDR3 extends over 17 amino acids. The CDR3 reads CAIPAGQGTTGANVLTF. CDR3 in DNA: TGTGCCATCCCCGCGGGACAGGGAACTACTGGGGCCAACGTCCTGACTTTC.

V usage is TRBV2 and J usage is TRBJ2-3; 7 nucleotides align to TRBD1. The CDR3 is 14 amino acids. The trim removed 11 bases at V and 4 bases at J, leaving 12 bases unmatched. Germline CDR1 SNHLY, CDR2 FYNNEI. The CDR3 spells CARRGGVRADTQYF. CDR3 nucleotides: TGTGCCCGAAGAGGGGGCGTCAGGGCAGATACGCAGTATTTT.

The V and J genes are TRBV27 and TRBJ2-2, with a possible D match to TRBD1 (5 bases). Germline assignment: CDR1 MNHEY and CDR2 SMNVEV (reference sequence). The CDR3 covers 14 residues. V was shortened by 8 bases and J by 5 bases, with 15 bases between the two germline ends. The CDR3: CASGATGATGELFF. The CDR3, as DNA: TGTGCCAGCGGGGCCACAGGCGCGACCGGGGAGCTGTTTTTT.

The V gene is TRBV28, the J gene TRBJ1-4, with TRBD1 matching over 9 bases. There are 15 residues in the CDR3. CDR1 is MDHEN, CDR2 SYDVKM, per germline. The J segment lost 8 bases and the V segment lost 5 bases, leaving 9 bases of the junction unmatched. CDR3 sequence (DNA): TGTGCCAGCAGTACCGTGAGGGACAGGGTCGAAAAACTGTTTTTT. Protein sequence: CASSTVRDRVEKLFF.